The sequence of this TCR beta chain was determined in a study of T cell repertoires in cytomegalovirus infection. Whole-study context: Public TCR beta signatures provided an indication of both CMV infection and a matching HLA type.

Findings and caveats of the study: HLA-C-restricted CMV-specific TCR beta clonotypes were dominant in the ex vivo response.

TCRdb called the reads again in MiXCR, with one record for every CDR3 protein. The table has 150,000 to 160,000 distinct CDR3 sequences, about a quarter seen once. There are a few counts of this clonotype. Its matching antigen is unknown. Per the germline V gene, CDR1 is SGHTA and CDR2 is FQGNSA. V shed 3 bases and J shed 8 bases, with 8 bases lying between them. The CDR3 has 12 residues. What was sequenced was PBMCs. The TCR sequence derives from a human donor in good health (CMV status not recorded). Some clones in this sample may be carry-over from other donors' samples. J is TRBJ2-1 and V is TRBV7-2, with D perhaps matching TRBD2 (6 bases). The CDR3 region has the DNA TGTGCCAGCAGCTTGCCGGGGGATGAGCAGTTCTTC. This codes for CASSLPGDEQFF.